The 22 T cell receptor beta chains reported below all come from one sample, sequenced in a study of blood T cells in healthy people across ages. The authors ran a second PCR of 7 to 11 cycles using a sample-barcoded 5' primer and a J-beta primer mix. Using its own MiXCR run on the 5' RACE reads, TCRdb lists one record per CDR3 protein. In the table there are 1 million or so distinct CDR3 sequences, around 43% of which are singletons. Sequenced input: blood. Every receptor here comes from a woman aged 60 to 75 in good health.

The V call is TRBV11-2, the J call TRBJ2-4, with no clear D. Trimming cost V 7 bases and J 0 bases, with 7 bases left between them. Per the germline V gene, CDR1 is SGHAT and CDR2 is FQNNGV. The CDR3 loop spans 13 amino acids. CDR3 in amino acids: CASTSLAKNIQYF. CDR3 nucleotide sequence: TGTGCCAGCACCTCTTTAGCCAAAAACATTCAGTACTTC.

The rearrangement uses TRBV30 and TRBJ1-4, with D uncertain. The germline gives CDR1 GTSNPN, CDR2 SVGIG (reference sequence). The CDR3 spans 15 residues. The V and J ends lost 2 bases and 0 bases respectively, with 10 bases between them. CDR3 nucleotides: TGTGCCTGGAGTCCCCGACTTGCAACTAATGAAAAACTGTTTTTT. This translates into CAWSPRLATNEKLFF.

Only one count was recorded for this clonotype. This sequence joins TRBV20-1 and TRBJ2-7, with D perhaps assigned TRBD1 or TRBD2 (5 bases each). The J call may be faulty, since TRBJ2-5 better matches the DNA end. The CDR3 has 15 residues. CDR1 and CDR2 (germline): DFQATT, SNEGSKA (reference sequence). The CDR3 is CSARDLRGLLETQYF. CDR3 bases: TGCAGTGCTAGAGATCTCCGGGGCCTCTTGGAGACCCAGTACTTC.

The chain employs TRBV29-1 and TRBJ1-4, with D hard to call. This CDR3 has 12 residues. Germline CDR1 is SQVTM and CDR2 is ANQGSEA. Trimming took off 3 bases at V and 7 bases at J, with 9 bases between the two ends. The CDR3 protein is CSVDAGREKLFF. CDR3 DNA sequence: TGCAGCGTTGATGCCGGTCGTGAAAAACTGTTTTTT.

About this clonotype: Mismatch with germline at one junction end may stem from a read error. The chain couples TRBV18 to TRBJ2-2, with D possibly being TRBD1 or TRBD2 (6 bases each). The germline V gene encodes CDR1 KGHSH and CDR2 LQKENI. There are 15 residues in the CDR3. The CDR3 DNA reads TGTGCCAGCTCACCTTTGGACGGGGGCGCCGGGGGGCTGTTTTTT. Protein product: CASSPLDGGAGGLFF.

This clonotype was observed once. V and J are TRBV27 and TRBJ2-7; a possible D gene is TRBD1 (5 bases). Germline V gives CDR1 MNHEY, CDR2 SMNVEV (reference sequence). V lost 8 bases to trimming and J lost 7 bases, with 15 bases between them. The CDR3 runs 12 residues. The CDR3 here is CASATGSMEQYF. The CDR3 coding sequence is TGTGCCAGCGCAACAGGCTCAATGGAGCAGTACTTC.

This clonotype was seen more than once but under ten times. V is TRBV10-3 and J is TRBJ2-7; no definite D call. With 4 bases removed from V and 3 bases from J, the gap between germline ends came to 10 bases. The germline V gene has CDR1 ENHRY and CDR2 SYGVKD. The length of the CDR3 is 13 residues. DNA for the CDR3: TGTGCCATCAGTGGGCTCCGTCACTACGAGCAGTACTTC. Residues: CAISGLRHYEQYF.

The table lists this clonotype with a count of one. The chain has TRBV28 and TRBJ2-5, with TRBD1 as a possible D gene (6 bases). The DNA matches TRBJ2-7 better at its end, which makes the J call doubtful. The CDR3 has 17 amino acids. Looked up from germline, CDR1 is MDHEN and CDR2 is SYDVKM. For the CDR3, the DNA is TGTGCCAGCAGCTACAGGGCAACGGAATGGTCAAACTACGAGCAGTACTTC. It specifies CASSYRATEWSNYEQYF.

Written as DNA, the CDR3 is TGCGCCAGCAGCCCCAAAACCGGACAGGGGGCGGAAGCTTTCTTT. This encodes CASSPKTGQGAEAFF. The genes are TRBV5-1 and TRBJ1-1; TRBD1 agrees at 11 bases. The CDR3 is 15 amino acids. The junction had 10 bases not matched to a gene; V was cut back by 4 bases and J by 8 bases. The germline CDR1 and CDR2 sequences are SGHRS and YFSETQ.

The chain joins TRBV14 to TRBJ1-1, with D perhaps TRBD1 (5 bases). This CDR3 is built from 16 residues. V lost 4 bases and J 2 bases, leaving 17 bases between the germline ends. Germline-derived CDR1 and CDR2 are SGHDN and FVKESK. The CDR3 loop is CASSPLSQGKNTEAFF. The CDR3 nucleotides read TGTGCCAGCAGCCCTCTGTCGCAGGGTAAAAACACTGAAGCTTTCTTT.

V usage is TRBV7-2 and J usage is TRBJ2-3; TRBD2 matches at 8 bases. The CDR3 runs to 16 residues. Trimming took 10 bases from V and 2 from J; bases not matched to a gene: 14. From germline, CDR1 is SGHTA and CDR2 FQGNSA. CDR3 bases: TGTGCCACTGCTCAAAGCGGCGGGGGGTCCACAGATACGCAGTATTTT. As protein: CATAQSGGGSTDTQYF.

The J gene is TRBJ2-6, the V gene TRBV7-6; a weak D match, TRBD1 (6 bases). Trimming stripped 1 base from V and 5 bases from J, with 6 bases between. In germline, CDR1 is SGHVS, CDR2 FNYEAQ. The length of the CDR3 is 14 residues. The CDR3 reads CASSLGDRANVLTF. The CDR3 DNA is TGTGCCAGCAGCTTAGGGGACAGGGCCAACGTCCTGACTTTC. The full variable domain, its missing parts supplied by reference TRBV7-6 and TRBJ2-6, is GAGVSQSPRYKVTKRGQDVALRCDPISGHVSLYWYRQALGQGPEFLTYFNYEAQQDKSGLPNDRFSAERPEGSISTLTIQRTEQRDSAMYRCASSLGDRANVLTFGAGSRLTVL.

The chain links TRBV7-2 to TRBJ2-3; the match to TRBD1 covers 8 bases. The CDR3 contains 18 residues. V lost 5 bases and J lost 2; bases outside the gene matches: 15. Germline V gene lookup returns CDR1 SGHTA and CDR2 FQGNSA. The CDR3 sequence is CASSGTGEGVFLTDTQYF. CDR3 coding DNA: TGTGCCAGCAGCGGGACAGGTGAAGGGGTTTTCCTCACAGATACGCAGTATTTT.

This chain connects TRBV11-2 to TRBJ2-7, with 9 bases fitting TRBD1. CDR1 SGHAT and CDR2 FQNNGV come from the germline V gene. Unmatched junction bases numbered 8, after V lost 5 bases and J lost 6 bases. This CDR3 spans 14 amino acids. This chain's CDR3 is CASSTRDRVGEQYF. As DNA, the CDR3 is TGTGCCAGCAGCACCCGGGACAGGGTAGGCGAGCAGTACTTC.

The rearrangement joins TRBV7-6 to TRBJ2-4; possibly TRBD1 for D (5 bases). The last part of the DNA fits TRBJ2-5 better; the J call may be wrong. Germline assignment: CDR1 SGHVS and CDR2 FNYEAQ. The CDR3 totals 14 residues. CDR3 residues: CASTMEGVGETQYF. CDR3 nucleotides: TGTGCCAGCACCATGGAAGGGGTGGGTGAGACCCAGTACTTC.

V usage is TRBV5-1 and J usage is TRBJ2-7, with 9 bases identical to TRBD2. The CDR3 totals 15 residues. The V gene's germline CDR1 is SGHRS and CDR2 YFSETQ. V shed 6 bases, J shed 0 bases, and the junction held 7 bases outside the gene matches. CDR3 bases: TGCGCCAGCAAGGTCTCAGCGGGGGGCTCCTACGAGCAGTACTTC. Amino acid sequence: CASKVSAGGSYEQYF. The full variable domain, in which reference TRBV5-1 and TRBJ2-7 provide the parts outside the CDR3, is KAGVTQTPRYLIKTRGQQVTLSCSPISGHRSVSWYQQTPGQGLQFLFEYFSETQRNKGNFPGRFSGRQFSNSRSEMNVSTLELGDSALYLCASKVSAGGSYEQYFGPGTRLTVT.

V and J are TRBV5-1 and TRBJ2-5; 8 nucleotides line up with TRBD1. V trimming: 4 bases; J trimming: 0 bases; junction bases outside the gene matches: 5. Germline CDR1 reads SGHRS; CDR2 reads YFSETQ. The CDR3 totals 15 residues. The CDR3 DNA sequence: TGCGCCAGCAGCAGGCAGACAGGGGACCAAGAGACCCAGTACTTC. It codes for CASSRQTGDQETQYF.

This clonotype was counted a single time. One base away lies a much larger clone, so this may be a sequencing read error. V is TRBV3-1 and J is TRBJ1-2; D remains unclear. Germline V lookup: CDR1 LGHDT, CDR2 YNNKEL (reference sequence). V was clipped by 1 base and J by 2 bases, with 8 bases between them. The CDR3 sequence is 14 residues long. The CDR3 DNA sequence: TGTGCCAGCAGCCAAGTGGGGTCAAACTATGGCTACACCTTC. Translation gives CASSQVGSNYGYTF.

The V and J genes are TRBV20-1 and TRBJ2-1; 11 bases align to TRBD2. The CDR3 runs 15 residues. Germline assignment: CDR1 DFQATT and CDR2 SNEGSKA (reference sequence). Trimming cost V 6 bases and J 8 bases; bases outside gene matches: 12. CDR3 amino acids: CSARIAGGPSDEQFF. CDR3 DNA sequence: TGCAGTGCCAGGATAGCGGGAGGGCCCTCGGATGAGCAGTTCTTC.

The rearrangement joins TRBV5-1 to TRBJ2-4; D is ambiguous. Germline CDR1 is SGHRS and CDR2 is YFSETQ. Trimming pared 4 bases from V and 8 bases from J, leaving 16 bases between. The CDR3 loop spans 14 amino acids. This chain's CDR3 is CASSPNQDRDIQYF. In nucleotides, the CDR3 is TGCGCCAGCAGCCCGAATCAAGATAGGGACATTCAGTACTTC.

The J gene is TRBJ2-4, the V gene TRBV27, with a possible D match to TRBD1 (5 bases). The J call may be in error: the DNA end matches TRBJ2-7 better. Germline CDR1 and CDR2: MNHEY and SMNVEV (reference sequence). This CDR3 contains 14 residues. CDR3 amino acids: CASSSNRLIYEQYF. CDR3 nucleotides: TGTGCCAGCAGTAGCAACAGGTTAATCTACGAGCAGTACTTC.

This clonotype was picked up one time. The chain combines TRBV28 with TRBJ2-3; 13 nucleotides line up with TRBD2. Germline assignment: CDR1 MDHEN and CDR2 SYDVKM. The CDR3 extends over 16 amino acids. The trim removed 4 bases at V and 4 bases at J, leaving 5 bases unmatched. In DNA form, the CDR3 reads TGTGCCAGCAGTTCCTCAGGACTAGCGGGAGCAGATACGCAGTATTTT. It specifies CASSSSGLAGADTQYF.